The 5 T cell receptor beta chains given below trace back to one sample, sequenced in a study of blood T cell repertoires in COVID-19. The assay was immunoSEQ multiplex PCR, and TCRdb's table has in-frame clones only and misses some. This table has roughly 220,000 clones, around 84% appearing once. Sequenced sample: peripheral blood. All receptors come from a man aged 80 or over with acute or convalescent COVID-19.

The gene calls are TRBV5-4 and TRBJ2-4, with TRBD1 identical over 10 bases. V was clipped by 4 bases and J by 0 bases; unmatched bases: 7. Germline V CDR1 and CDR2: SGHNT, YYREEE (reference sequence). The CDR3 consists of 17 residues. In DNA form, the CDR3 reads TGTGCCAGCAGCACCGGACAGGGGGGGATAGCCAAAAACATTCAGTACTTC. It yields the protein CASSTGQGGIAKNIQYF.

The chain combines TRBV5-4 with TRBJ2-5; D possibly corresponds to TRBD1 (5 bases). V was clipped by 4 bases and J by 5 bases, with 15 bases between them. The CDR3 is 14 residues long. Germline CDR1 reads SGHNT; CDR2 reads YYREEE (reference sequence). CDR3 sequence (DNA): TGTGCCAGCAGCCTAGAATCAGGGCGGGAGACCCAGTACTTC. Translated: CASSLESGRETQYF.

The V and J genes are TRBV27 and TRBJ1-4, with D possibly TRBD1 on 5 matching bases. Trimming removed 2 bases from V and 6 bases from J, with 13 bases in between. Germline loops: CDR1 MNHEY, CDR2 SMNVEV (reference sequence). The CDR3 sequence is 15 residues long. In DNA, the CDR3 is TGTGCCAGCAGTTTAACGGGGGGACTTTATGAAAAACTGTTTTTT. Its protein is CASSLTGGLYEKLFF.

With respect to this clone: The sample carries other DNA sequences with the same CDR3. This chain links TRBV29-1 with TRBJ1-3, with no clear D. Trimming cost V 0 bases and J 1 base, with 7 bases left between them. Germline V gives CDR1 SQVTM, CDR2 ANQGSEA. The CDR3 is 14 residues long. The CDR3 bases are TGCAGCGTTGAAGATTCCTATTCTGGAAACACCATATATTTT. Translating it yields CSVEDSYSGNTIYF.

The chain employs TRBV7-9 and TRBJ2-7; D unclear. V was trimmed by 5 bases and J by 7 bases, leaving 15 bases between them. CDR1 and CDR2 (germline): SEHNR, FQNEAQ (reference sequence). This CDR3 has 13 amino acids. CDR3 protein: CASSPGGALEQYF. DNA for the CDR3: TGTGCCAGCAGCCCCGGTGGAGCCTTAGAGCAGTACTTC.